The 18 T cell receptor beta chains below come from one sample, sequenced in a study of cytomegalovirus exposure and HLA in healthy donors. Using immunoSEQ multiplex PCR, the repertoire was profiled, and TCRdb retains in-frame clones only, with some absent. Seen here are 150,000 to 200,000 clones, around nine tenths observed once, and the top ten hold around 2.4%. Source material: PBMCs. The receptors were sampled from a young woman in good health and CMV-seronegative.

This clone was recorded once. CDR3 DNA sequence: TGTGCCAGCAGCTTGGACAGGGGCGCTGAAGCTTTCTTT. Residues: CASSLDRGAEAFF. This sequence joins TRBV7-2 and TRBJ1-1, with 9 positions matching TRBD1. The CDR3 sequence is 13 residues long. The V gene's germline CDR1 is SGHTA and CDR2 FQGNSA. Trimming cost V 3 bases and J 6 bases; bases outside gene matches: 2.

The J gene is TRBJ1-2, the V gene TRBV10-1; maybe TRBD1 (5 bases). There are 16 residues in the CDR3. Germline V gene data show CDR1 as WNHNN and CDR2 as SYGVQD (reference sequence). V was trimmed by 4 bases and J by 5 bases, leaving 20 bases between them. The CDR3 is CASSGRLDGGSYGYTF. The CDR3 DNA is TGCGCCAGCAGTGGCCGCCTGGACGGGGGGAGTTATGGCTACACCTTC.

This rearrangement joins TRBV6-1 to TRBJ2-5; a weak D match, TRBD2 (6 bases). The V gene's germline CDR1 is MNHNS and CDR2 SASEGT. The CDR3 is 15 residues long. V shed 3 bases and J shed 0 bases, with 11 bases lying between them. CDR3 in DNA: TGTGCCAGCAGTGATGGGGGGTGGTACCAAGAGACCCAGTACTTC. Its translation is CASSDGGWYQETQYF.

In this sample, this clone turned up many times. This chain links TRBV7-9 with TRBJ1-2; TRBD1 matches 7 bases. J lost 1 base, V lost 1 base, and 9 bases had no gene match. The CDR3 is made up of 17 amino acids. Per germline, CDR1 SEHNR and CDR2 FQNEAQ (reference sequence). In nucleotides, the CDR3 is TGTGCCAGCAGCTTAGATGGGATGGGACAGCGTAACTATGGCTACACCTTC. It codes for CASSLDGMGQRNYGYTF.

The J gene is TRBJ2-7, the V gene TRBV18, with TRBD1 matching over 7 bases. The CDR3 has 15 amino acids. The junction had 3 bases not matched to a gene; V was cut back by 0 bases and J by 1 base. CDR1 KGHSH and CDR2 LQKENI come from the germline V gene. The CDR3 spells CASSPPGTASYEQYF. The CDR3 DNA reads TGTGCCAGCTCACCACCTGGGACAGCTTCCTACGAGCAGTACTTC.

The chain couples TRBV27 to TRBJ2-2, with D possibly TRBD1 on 6 matching bases. Trimming removed 6 bases at V and 5 bases at J, with 22 bases between. Germline CDR1 and CDR2: MNHEY and SMNVEV (reference sequence). This CDR3 has 17 amino acids. The DNA for the CDR3 is TGTGCCAGCAGCTCCCAATATACAGGGTCCCAAACCGGGGAGCTGTTTTTT. It codes for CASSSQYTGSQTGELFF.

The CDR3, as DNA: TGTGCCATCAGTATAGGAGCGGGGGTCCGCCAAGAGACCCAGTACTTC. Translated, it gives CAISIGAGVRQETQYF. The V call is TRBV10-3, the J call TRBJ2-5, with TRBD2 matching 8 bases. V dropped 5 bases and J dropped 1; count of bases not matched to a gene: 9. The germline gives CDR1 ENHRY, CDR2 SYGVKD. The CDR3 length is 16 residues.

This rearrangement joins TRBV5-1 to TRBJ2-1; TRBD2 matches at 12 bases. The CDR3 is 16 amino acids. With 4 bases clipped from V and 5 bases from J, the junction kept 7 bases outside the gene matches. CDR1 and CDR2 (germline): SGHRS, YFSETQ. The CDR3 bases are TGCGCCAGCAGCAACGCCCCTAGCGGGGGGGACAATGAGCAGTTCTTC. This gives the protein CASSNAPSGGDNEQFF.

This clone was seen once. The V call is TRBV27, the J call TRBJ2-2; D perhaps matches TRBD2 (7 bases). With 0 bases removed from V and 4 bases from J, the gap between germline ends came to 15 bases. CDR3 length: 17 amino acids. Germline V gene lookup returns CDR1 MNHEY and CDR2 SMNVEV (reference sequence). The CDR3 sequence is CASSLSKVRGATGELFF. The CDR3 DNA reads as TGTGCCAGCAGTTTATCCAAAGTACGGGGGGCCACCGGGGAGCTGTTTTTT.

This clone occurred once. This chain joins TRBV4-3 and TRBJ1-1; D gene unclear. Germline loops: CDR1 LGHNA, CDR2 YSLEER. The CDR3 has 16 residues. Trimming shortened V by 1 base and J by 2 bases, and 14 bases separated the two germline ends. This CDR3 reads CASSQGAGQLNTEAFF. As DNA, the CDR3 is TGCGCCAGCAGCCAAGGGGCGGGCCAGCTTAACACTGAAGCTTTCTTT.

The gene calls are TRBV6-1 and TRBJ1-2, with D maybe TRBD1 (5 bases). The CDR3 runs 13 residues. The V and J ends lost 6 bases and 2 bases respectively, with 10 bases between them. The germline V gene encodes CDR1 MNHNS and CDR2 SASEGT. CDR3 in amino acids: CASSNAGNYGYTF. For the CDR3, the DNA is TGTGCCAGCAGCAACGCAGGGAACTATGGCTACACCTTC.

The chain links TRBV11-2 to TRBJ1-5; 8 nucleotides line up with TRBD1. Per germline, CDR1 SGHAT and CDR2 FQNNGV. J gave up 6 bases and V 0 bases, and 13 bases lay outside the gene matches. The CDR3 has 18 residues. This CDR3 is CASSLDWVRGPAGQPQHF. CDR3 in DNA: TGTGCCAGCAGCTTAGATTGGGTCAGGGGGCCCGCCGGTCAGCCCCAGCATTTT.

The chain has TRBV7-9 and TRBJ2-7; D not certain. V was clipped by 1 base and J by 9 bases, with 10 bases between them. This CDR3 is built from 12 residues. Germline lookup yields CDR1 SEHNR and CDR2 FQNEAQ (reference sequence). CDR3 coding DNA: TGTGCCAGCAGCTTAGGGGCCGTCGGGCAGTACTTC. This encodes CASSLGAVGQYF.

The chain couples TRBV4-3 to TRBJ2-7; TRBD2 matches 11 bases. Germline V gives CDR1 LGHNA, CDR2 YSLEER. CDR3 length equals 15 residues. V lost 0 bases, J lost 4 bases, and 2 bases stayed unmatched. The CDR3 DNA sequence: TGCGCCAGCAGCCAAGAGAGGACTAGCGGGTACGAGCAGTACTTC. It specifies CASSQERTSGYEQYF.

This clone has only a few counts. This sequence joins TRBV7-8 and TRBJ1-1; a possible D gene is TRBD1 (6 bases). In germline, CDR1 is SGHVS, CDR2 FQNEAQ. The V gene lost 6 bases and the J gene lost 0 bases, with 14 bases spanning the gap. This CDR3 is built from 15 residues. In DNA form, the CDR3 reads TGTGCCAGCAGACGGGACATCGGCATGAACACTGAAGCTTTCTTT. Its protein product is CASRRDIGMNTEAFF.

The J gene is TRBJ2-7, the V gene TRBV27; D remains ambiguous. This CDR3 spans 15 amino acids. Germline V CDR1 and CDR2: MNHEY, SMNVEV (reference sequence). V lost 3 bases and J 5 bases, leaving 17 bases between the germline ends. CDR3 in DNA: TGTGCCAGCAGTTTGAACGGAGCACTAAGCAACGAGCAGTACTTC. Its translation: CASSLNGALSNEQYF.

Points on this clone: At one boundary the junction diverges from the germline segment, which might be a read error. CDR3 coding DNA: TGTGCCAGTAGTATATTAGGGGGGGCCCCGGAGATCTTT. Its protein is CASSILGGAPEIF. The rearrangement links TRBV19 to TRBJ1-1; perhaps TRBD1 as D (6 bases). The length of the CDR3 is 13 residues. Per the germline V gene, CDR1 is LNHDA and CDR2 is SQIVND (reference sequence).

V is TRBV5-1 and J is TRBJ1-4, with 7 positions matching TRBD1. This CDR3 has 15 residues. Germline V gene data show CDR1 as SGHRS and CDR2 as YFSETQ. The J segment lost 4 bases and the V segment lost 2 bases, leaving 5 bases of the junction unmatched. The CDR3 reads CASSFARGNNEKLFF. The CDR3, as DNA: TGCGCCAGCAGCTTTGCCAGGGGGAATAATGAAAAACTGTTTTTT.